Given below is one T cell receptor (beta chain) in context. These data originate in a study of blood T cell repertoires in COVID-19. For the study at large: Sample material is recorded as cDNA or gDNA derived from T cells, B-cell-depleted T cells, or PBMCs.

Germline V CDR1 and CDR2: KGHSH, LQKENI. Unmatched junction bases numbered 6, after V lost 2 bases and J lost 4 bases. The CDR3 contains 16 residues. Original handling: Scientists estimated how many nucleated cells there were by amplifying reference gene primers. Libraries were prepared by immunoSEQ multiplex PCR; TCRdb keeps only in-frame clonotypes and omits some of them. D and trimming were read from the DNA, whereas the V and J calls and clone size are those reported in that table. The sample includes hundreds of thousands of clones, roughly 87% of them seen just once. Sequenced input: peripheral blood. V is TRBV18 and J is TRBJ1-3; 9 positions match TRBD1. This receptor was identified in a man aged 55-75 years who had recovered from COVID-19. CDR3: CASSPGTGYAGNTIYF. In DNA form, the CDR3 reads TGTGCCAGCTCACCAGGGACAGGGTACGCGGGAAACACCATATATTTT. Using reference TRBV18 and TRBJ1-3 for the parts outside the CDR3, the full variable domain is NAGVMQNPRHLVRRRGQEARLRCSPMKGHSHVYWYRQLPEEGLKFMVYLQKENIIDESGMPKERFSAEFPKEGPSILRIQQVVRGDSAAYFCASSPGTGYAGNTIYFGEGSWLTVV.